One sample yielded the 32 T cell receptor beta chains listed below, sequenced in a study of blood T cell repertoires in COVID-19. TCRdb's table, derived via immunoSEQ multiplex PCR, lists solely in-frame clones and lacks some. The sample consists of about 110,000 clones, roughly 80% of them appearing once. The sequenced material came from peripheral blood. All receptors derive from a man aged 65 to 85 with acute or convalescent COVID-19.

The rearrangement links TRBV15 to TRBJ2-2; D is undetermined. Germline values: CDR1 LNHNV, CDR2 YYDKDF (reference sequence). The ends were cut back, 0 bases at V and 1 base at J, with 9 bases in the middle. The CDR3 has 16 amino acids. The CDR3 sequence is CATSREVPGNTGELFF. The CDR3 nucleotides read TGTGCCACCAGCAGAGAAGTCCCAGGGAACACCGGGGAGCTGTTTTTT. Full variable domain (outside the CDR3, taken from reference TRBV15 and TRBJ2-2): DAMVIQNPRYQVTQFGKPVTLSCSQTLNHNVMYWYQQKSSQAPKLLFHYYDKDFNNEADTPDNFQSRRPNTSFCFLDIRSPGLGDTAMYLCATSREVPGNTGELFFGEGSRLTVL.

V gene TRBV18 combines with J gene TRBJ2-7; possibly TRBD2 for D (5 bases). The CDR3 consists of 15 residues. V was clipped by 4 bases and J by 0 bases, with 13 bases between them. Germline CDR1 reads KGHSH; CDR2 reads LQKENI. CDR3 coding DNA: TGTGCCAGCTCACATACGACGAGGGCCTCCTACGAGCAGTACTTC. Translation gives CASSHTTRASYEQYF.

This sequence joins TRBV24-1 and TRBJ2-5, with TRBD2 matching over 15 bases. V gave up 7 bases and J gave up 5 bases; unmatched junction bases: 4. CDR1 KGHDR and CDR2 SFDVKD come from the germline V gene. The CDR3 has 15 amino acids. CDR3 sequence (DNA): TGTGCCACCAGCGAAGGGACTAGCGGGAGGGAGACCCAGTACTTC. It is translated as CATSEGTSGRETQYF.

A single count supports this clone. This sequence joins TRBV24-1 and TRBJ2-3; 14 positions match TRBD2. V shed 4 bases, J shed 5 bases, and the junction held 10 bases outside the gene matches. The CDR3 has 18 amino acids. Germline assignment: CDR1 KGHDR and CDR2 SFDVKD. This chain's CDR3 is CATSDLPGLAGVGDTQYF. DNA of the CDR3: TGTGCCACCAGTGACCTTCCGGGACTAGCGGGAGTAGGAGATACGCAGTATTTT.

CDR3 sequence: CAWSPTGGRGYTF. The CDR3 DNA sequence: TGTGCCTGGAGTCCGACGGGGGGCAGGGGCTACACCTTC. The chain is built from TRBV30 and TRBJ1-2; tentatively, D is TRBD1 (6 bases). The CDR3 has 13 residues. Trimming shortened V by 2 bases and J by 8 bases, and 15 bases separated the two germline ends. Germline CDR1 GTSNPN, CDR2 SVGIG (reference sequence).

The J gene is TRBJ2-1, the V gene TRBV15; D remains ambiguous. This CDR3 is built from 12 residues. The V end lost 5 bases, the J end lost 6 bases, and 8 bases lay between the germline ends. Germline V lookup: CDR1 LNHNV, CDR2 YYDKDF (reference sequence). Written as DNA, the CDR3 is TGTGCCACCAGCGAGGCAGCCAATGAGCAGTTCTTC. Protein sequence: CATSEAANEQFF.

The V and J genes are TRBV30 and TRBJ2-3; TRBD1 might be the D (5 bases). With 2 bases removed from V and 0 bases from J, the gap between germline ends came to 12 bases. CDR1 GTSNPN and CDR2 SVGIG come from the germline V gene (reference sequence). The CDR3 runs to 15 residues. Here the CDR3 reads CAWSQGLTSTDTQYF. The DNA of the CDR3 is TGTGCCTGGAGTCAGGGCCTTACTAGCACAGATACGCAGTATTTT.

This clone was seen only once. V is TRBV9 and J is TRBJ2-5, with D tentatively TRBD1 (5 bases). This CDR3 contains 14 residues. Germline CDR1 and CDR2: SGDLS and YYNGEE. V lost 2 bases and J lost 5, with 13 bases in between. The CDR3 sequence is CASSVAQGDETQYF. In nucleotides, the CDR3 is TGTGCCAGCAGCGTCGCCCAAGGGGATGAGACCCAGTACTTC.

The count of this clone is one. This chain links TRBV20-1 with TRBJ2-1, with 7 positions matching TRBD2. Per the germline V gene, CDR1 is DFQATT and CDR2 is SNEGSKA (reference sequence). V lost 3 bases, J lost 4 bases, and 12 bases stayed unmatched. The CDR3 length is 16 residues. CDR3 nucleotide sequence: TGCAGTGCTAGTGATCGGACTAGTGGCCTTTACAATGAGCAGTTCTTC. This codes for CSASDRTSGLYNEQFF.

V usage is TRBV7-2 and J usage is TRBJ1-2; no firm D call. The CDR3 totals 14 residues. V shed 1 base and J shed 5 bases, with 11 bases lying between them. Germline assignment: CDR1 SGHTA and CDR2 FQGNSA. CDR3 in DNA: TGTGCCAGCAGCTTAGTTCGGGAGGCGTATGGCTACACCTTC. As protein: CASSLVREAYGYTF.

This clone occurred a few times. In nucleotides, the CDR3 is TGTGCCAGCAGCTTGGTCAGCTATGGCTACACCTTC. It yields the protein CASSLVSYGYTF. The chain joins TRBV5-8 to TRBJ1-2; D remains ambiguous. The CDR3 has 12 amino acids. Trimming removed 0 bases from V and 4 bases from J, with 4 bases in between. Germline values: CDR1 SGHTS, CDR2 YDEGEE.

Here the CDR3 DNA reads TGTGCCAGCTCATCCAGTCCCCCCACAGATACGCAGTATTTT. This codes for CASSSSPPTDTQYF. The V gene is TRBV18, the J gene TRBJ2-3; unclear D gene. Per germline, CDR1 KGHSH and CDR2 LQKENI. With 5 bases removed from V and 2 bases from J, the gap between germline ends came to 11 bases. The CDR3 consists of 14 residues. The full variable domain, rest sourced from reference TRBV18 and TRBJ2-3, is NAGVMQNPRHLVRRRGQEARLRCSPMKGHSHVYWYRQLPEEGLKFMVYLQKENIIDESGMPKERFSAEFPKEGPSILRIQQVVRGDSAAYFCASSSSPPTDTQYFGPGTRLTVL.

This clone was recorded a few times. This chain links TRBV9 with TRBJ2-3, with 11 nucleotides matching TRBD2. The CDR3 is made up of 16 amino acids. J was trimmed by 7 bases and V by 0 bases; bases with no gene match: 7. Germline CDR1 SGDLS, CDR2 YYNGEE. In nucleotides, the CDR3 is TGTGCCAGCAGCGTAGACCCCACTAGCGGGAGAAATACGCAGTATTTT. It encodes CASSVDPTSGRNTQYF.

The rearrangement joins TRBV29-1 to TRBJ2-1; 11 nucleotides agree with TRBD1. V lost 1 base to trimming and J lost 5 bases; unmatched junction nucleotides: 4. The germline CDR1 and CDR2 sequences are SQVTM and ANQGSEA. This CDR3 contains 15 residues. The CDR3 sequence: CSVEAGQGANNEQFF. Here the CDR3 DNA reads TGCAGCGTTGAAGCCGGACAGGGGGCTAACAATGAGCAGTTCTTC.

The chain employs TRBV18 and TRBJ2-3; no definite D call. CDR1 is KGHSH, CDR2 LQKENI, per germline. The CDR3 has 11 amino acids. Trimming removed 8 bases at V and 0 bases at J, with 3 bases between. CDR3 in DNA: TGTGCCAGCCTGAGCACAGATACGCAGTATTTT. This sequence encodes CASLSTDTQYF.

The V gene is TRBV6-6, the J gene TRBJ1-6; 7 bases are shared with TRBD1. Germline V gene lookup returns CDR1 MNHNY and CDR2 SVGAGI (reference sequence). The CDR3 extends over 14 amino acids. The V and J ends lost 7 bases and 5 bases, in that order; junction bases with no gene match: 5. CDR3 in amino acids: CASNSGQNNSPLHF. The CDR3 DNA reads TGTGCCAGCAACTCGGGACAGAATAATTCACCCCTCCACTTT.

This chain uses TRBV7-3 with TRBJ2-1, with D possibly TRBD1 on 6 matching bases. Trimming took 5 bases from V and 4 from J, leaving 12 bases between them. Germline lookup yields CDR1 SGHTA and CDR2 FQGTGA. This CDR3 spans 14 amino acids. Written as DNA, the CDR3 is TGTGCCAGCAGCCCGAGGGACACGTACAATGAGCAGTTCTTC. Residues: CASSPRDTYNEQFF.

This chain connects TRBV3-1 (or the pseudogene TRBV3-2) to TRBJ2-3, with 12 nucleotides matching TRBD1. The CDR3 consists of 14 residues. CDR1 is LGHDT and CDR2 is YNNKEL in the germline V gene (reference sequence). Trimming removed 4 bases from V and 5 bases from J; junction bases left unmatched: 1. The CDR3 DNA sequence: TGTGCCAGCAGCCGGGACAGGGGGCGAGATACGCAGTATTTT. Translating it yields CASSRDRGRDTQYF.

The gene calls are TRBV28 and TRBJ2-7; TRBD1 matches 8 bases. Germline V lookup: CDR1 MDHEN, CDR2 SYDVKM. CDR3 length: 15 residues. Trimming at V came to 3 bases and at J to 1 base, leaving 5 bases not matched to a gene. CDR3 DNA sequence: TGTGCCAGCAGTTTGCCTGGACAGGGTTCCTACGAGCAGTACTTC. It codes for CASSLPGQGSYEQYF.

This chain connects TRBV6-4 to TRBJ1-1; 10 nucleotides match TRBD1. With V trimmed by 4 bases and J by 6 bases, 8 bases remained unmatched. The CDR3 runs to 15 residues. CDR1 is MRHNA, CDR2 SNTAGT, per germline. This CDR3 reads CASSGDRGNGAEAFF. The CDR3 DNA sequence: TGTGCCAGCAGTGGGGACAGGGGTAATGGGGCTGAAGCTTTCTTT.

This clone was counted between two and nine times. The chain couples TRBV29-1 to TRBJ1-2; D may be TRBD1 (6 bases). Trimming took off 7 bases at V and 8 bases at J, with 20 bases between the two ends. This CDR3 region has 13 residues. The germline V gene has CDR1 SQVTM and CDR2 ANQGSEA. Here the CDR3 reads CSADTTGTKGYTF. CDR3 DNA: TGCAGCGCGGACACGACAGGCACCAAGGGCTACACCTTC.

The chain has TRBV19 and TRBJ2-6, with D possibly being TRBD1 (5 bases). The CDR3 has 15 residues. The V and J ends lost 8 bases and 2 bases respectively, with 13 bases between them. The germline gives CDR1 LNHDA, CDR2 SQIVND (reference sequence). In DNA form, the CDR3 reads TGTGCCAGTCAACTCCTAGGGGCTGGGGCCAACGTCCTGACTTTC. Translated: CASQLLGAGANVLTF.

In this sample, this clone turned up once. CDR3 region: CASSLMAGNYGYTF. The DNA for the CDR3 is TGTGCCAGCAGCTTAATGGCGGGCAACTATGGCTACACCTTC. The rearrangement joins TRBV7-9 to TRBJ1-2; D uncertain. There are 14 residues in the CDR3. Trimming cost V 2 bases and J 2 bases, with 9 bases left between them. CDR1 SEHNR and CDR2 FQNEAQ come from the germline V gene (reference sequence).

The V call is TRBV29-1, the J call TRBJ1-1; D is unclear. CDR3 length: 15 amino acids. The V and J ends lost 4 bases and 0 bases respectively, with 15 bases between them. Germline-derived CDR1 and CDR2 are SQVTM and ANQGSEA. The DNA for the CDR3 is TGCAGCGTTGGAGGAGGGAGAGTCATGAACACTGAAGCTTTCTTT. It encodes CSVGGGRVMNTEAFF. Complete variable domain (other parts from reference TRBV29-1 and TRBJ1-1): SAVISQKPSRDICQRGTSLTIQCQVDSQVTMMFWYRQQPGQSLTLIATANQGSEATYESGFVIDKFPISRPNLTFSTLTVSNMSPEDSSIYLCSVGGGRVMNTEAFFGQGTRLTVV.

This clone has just one count. This chain uses TRBV28 with TRBJ1-3, with 7 bases identical to TRBD1. J was trimmed by 2 bases and V by 6 bases; bases with no gene match: 4. This CDR3 contains 14 residues. Germline CDR1 and CDR2: MDHEN and SYDVKM. The CDR3 DNA sequence: TGTGCCAGCAGACCAGGGGGTGCTGGAAACACCATATATTTT. Encoded protein: CASRPGGAGNTIYF.

V gene TRBV6-5 combines with J gene TRBJ2-7, with TRBD1 as a possible D gene (6 bases). The CDR3 extends over 15 amino acids. V was clipped by 0 bases and J by 1 base, with 10 bases between them. In germline, CDR1 is MNHEY, CDR2 SVGAGI. As DNA, the CDR3 is TGTGCCAGCAGTTACTCAGGAGGACAGTCCTACGAGCAGTACTTC. Translation gives CASSYSGGQSYEQYF.

The J gene is TRBJ2-4, the V gene TRBV6-2 or TRBV6-3, with 11 bases lining up with TRBD2. Germline trimming cut 5 bases from V and 7 bases from J; bases unmatched to any gene: 13. Germline loops: CDR1 MNHEY, CDR2 SVGEGT. CDR3 length: 17 residues. CDR3 residues: CASSGLAGGLSRNIQYF. The CDR3 coding sequence is TGTGCCAGCAGTGGATTAGCGGGGGGGCTTTCTAGGAACATTCAGTACTTC.

CDR3 nucleotide sequence: TGTGCCAGCAGTGACAAATTCGAGTTGAGATTTCTCACAGATACGCAGTATTTT. It is translated as CASSDKFELRFLTDTQYF. J is TRBJ2-3 and V is TRBV6-1; D is unresolved. Trimming shortened V by 3 bases and J by 2 bases, and 21 bases separated the two germline ends. Germline V gene lookup returns CDR1 MNHNS and CDR2 SASEGT. This CDR3 has 18 residues.

This clone was seen only once. This chain links TRBV3-1 (or the pseudogene TRBV3-2) with TRBJ2-7, with D perhaps TRBD1 (6 bases). The CDR3 spans 13 residues. V was clipped by 2 bases and J by 10 bases, with 15 bases between them. Germline CDR1 reads LGHDT; CDR2 reads YNNKEL (reference sequence). The CDR3 region is CASSQKPPGHQYF. CDR3 nucleotide sequence: TGTGCCAGCAGCCAAAAGCCCCCGGGACATCAGTACTTC.

The V and J genes are TRBV7-2 and TRBJ1-2; D gene ambiguous. Germline CDR1 is SGHTA and CDR2 is FQGNSA. Trimming removed 3 bases at V and 11 bases at J, with 16 bases between. The CDR3 totals 13 residues. The CDR3 DNA follows: TGTGCCAGCAGCTTCACACCCCGATCAGGTTACACCTTC. Translating gives CASSFTPRSGYTF.

This chain connects TRBV19 to TRBJ2-7; 11 bases line up with TRBD2. Germline V CDR1 and CDR2: LNHDA, SQIVND (reference sequence). There are 18 residues in the CDR3. The trim removed 5 bases at V and 2 bases at J, leaving 14 bases unmatched. The CDR3 region has the DNA TGTGCCAGTAGTGCCCGACTAGCGGGGCAAACTTTTACCTACGAGCAGTACTTC. As protein: CASSARLAGQTFTYEQYF.

This clone was seen just once. The chain carries TRBV30 and TRBJ1-2; TRBD1 is a possible D gene (6 bases). This CDR3 region has 13 residues. V was shortened by 0 bases and J by 8 bases, with 13 bases between the two germline ends. From germline, CDR1 is GTSNPN and CDR2 SVGIG (reference sequence). The CDR3 reads CAWSVQGIGGYTF. In nucleotides, the CDR3 is TGTGCCTGGAGTGTTCAGGGGATAGGCGGCTACACCTTC.